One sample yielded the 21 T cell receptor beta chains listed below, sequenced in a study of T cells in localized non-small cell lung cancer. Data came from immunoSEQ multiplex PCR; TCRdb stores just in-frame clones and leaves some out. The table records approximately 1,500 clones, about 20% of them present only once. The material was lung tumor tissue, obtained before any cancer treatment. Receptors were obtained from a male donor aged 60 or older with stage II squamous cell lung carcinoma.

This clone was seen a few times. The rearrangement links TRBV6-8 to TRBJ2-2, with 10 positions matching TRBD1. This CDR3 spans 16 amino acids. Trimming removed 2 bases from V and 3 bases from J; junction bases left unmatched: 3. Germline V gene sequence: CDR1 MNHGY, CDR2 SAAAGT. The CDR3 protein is CASSYPTGGDTGELFF. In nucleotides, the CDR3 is TGTGCCAGCAGTTACCCGACAGGGGGCGACACCGGGGAGCTGTTTTTT.

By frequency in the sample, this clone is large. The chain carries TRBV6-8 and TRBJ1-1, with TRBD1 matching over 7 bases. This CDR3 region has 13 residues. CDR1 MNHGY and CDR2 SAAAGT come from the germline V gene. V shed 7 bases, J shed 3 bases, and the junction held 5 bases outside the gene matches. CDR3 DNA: TGTGCCAGCATGCGGGACAGATACACTGAAGCTTTCTTT. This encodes CASMRDRYTEAFF.

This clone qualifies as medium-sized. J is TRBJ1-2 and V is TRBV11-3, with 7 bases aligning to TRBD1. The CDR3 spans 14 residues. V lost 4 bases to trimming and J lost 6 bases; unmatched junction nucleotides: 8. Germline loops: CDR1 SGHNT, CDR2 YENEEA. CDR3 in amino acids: CASSSPGTADGYTF. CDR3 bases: TGTGCCAGCAGCTCCCCTGGGACAGCCGATGGCTACACCTTC.

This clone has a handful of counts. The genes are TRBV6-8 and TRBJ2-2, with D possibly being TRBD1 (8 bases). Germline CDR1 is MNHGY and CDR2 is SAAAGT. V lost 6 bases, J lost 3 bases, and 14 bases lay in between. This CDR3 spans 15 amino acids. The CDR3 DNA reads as TGTGCCAGCAGACACACAGGGGGGGACACCGGGGAGCTGTTTTTT. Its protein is CASRHTGGDTGELFF.

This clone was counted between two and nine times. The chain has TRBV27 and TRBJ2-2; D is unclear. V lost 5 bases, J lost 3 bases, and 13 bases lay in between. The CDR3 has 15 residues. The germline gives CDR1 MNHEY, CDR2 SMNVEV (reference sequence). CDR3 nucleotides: TGTGCCAGCAGTCGCCAGGTGGTTGACACCGGGGAGCTGTTTTTT. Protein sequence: CASSRQVVDTGELFF.

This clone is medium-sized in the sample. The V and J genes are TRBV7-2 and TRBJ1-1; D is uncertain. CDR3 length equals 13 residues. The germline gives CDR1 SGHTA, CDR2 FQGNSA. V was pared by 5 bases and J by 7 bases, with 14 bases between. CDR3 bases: TGTGCCAGCAGCCGTAGCTGGATTGGTGAAGCTTTCTTT. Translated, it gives CASSRSWIGEAFF.

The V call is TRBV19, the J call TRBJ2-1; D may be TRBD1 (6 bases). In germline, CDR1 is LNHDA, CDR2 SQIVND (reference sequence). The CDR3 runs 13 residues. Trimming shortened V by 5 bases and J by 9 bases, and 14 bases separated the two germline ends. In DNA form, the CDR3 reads TGTGCCAGTAGTTCTCGACAGGCCCCTGAGCAGTTCTTC. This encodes CASSSRQAPEQFF.

The CDR3 region is CASSTFLTSGVYNEQFF. DNA for the CDR3: TGTGCCAGTAGTACTTTTCTCACTAGCGGGGTGTACAATGAGCAGTTCTTC. The gene calls are TRBV19 and TRBJ2-1; 10 bases are a match to TRBD2. CDR3 length equals 17 residues. CDR1 and CDR2 from the germline V gene are LNHDA and SQIVND (reference sequence). J lost 4 bases, V lost 4 bases, and 10 bases had no gene match.

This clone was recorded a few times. CDR3 coding DNA: TGTGCCACCAGCCGGAGTCGGACCGGGACAGGGACCACCGGGGAGCTGTTTTTT. As protein: CATSRSRTGTGTTGELFF. The chain links TRBV15 to TRBJ2-2, with 9 bases lining up with TRBD1. Germline assignment: CDR1 LNHNV and CDR2 YYDKDF (reference sequence). V dropped 5 bases and J dropped 4; count of bases not matched to a gene: 14. The CDR3 is made up of 18 amino acids.

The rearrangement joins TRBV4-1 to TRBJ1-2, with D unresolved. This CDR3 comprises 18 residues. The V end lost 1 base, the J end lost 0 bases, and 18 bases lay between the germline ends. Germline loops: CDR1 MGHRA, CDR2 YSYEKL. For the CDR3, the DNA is TGCGCCAGCAGCCAAGCGGTGGCCCCCCTTTCAGCTAACTATGGCTACACCTTC. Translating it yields CASSQAVAPLSANYGYTF.

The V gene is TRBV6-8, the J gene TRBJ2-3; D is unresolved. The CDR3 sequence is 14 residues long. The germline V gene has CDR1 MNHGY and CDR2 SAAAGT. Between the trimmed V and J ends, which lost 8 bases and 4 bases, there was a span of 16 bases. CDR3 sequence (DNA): TGTGCCAGCGCCGATCTAAACCCCGCAGATACGCAGTATTTT. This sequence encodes CASADLNPADTQYF.

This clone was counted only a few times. In DNA, the CDR3 is TGTGCCAGCAGTTATGGGGGCCCCGGGACAGGCTACGAGCAGTACTTC. This encodes CASSYGGPGTGYEQYF. J is TRBJ2-7 and V is TRBV6-8; 8 nucleotides align to TRBD1. The CDR3 totals 16 residues. Losses at the gene ends were 3 bases for V and 3 bases for J; bases not matched to a gene: 10. The germline V gene encodes CDR1 MNHGY and CDR2 SAAAGT.

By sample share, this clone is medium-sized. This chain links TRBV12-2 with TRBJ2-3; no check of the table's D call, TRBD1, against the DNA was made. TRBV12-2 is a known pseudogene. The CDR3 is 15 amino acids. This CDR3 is CAKSGDRSSTDTQYF. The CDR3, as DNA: TGTGCCAAAAGCGGGGACAGGAGTTCGACAGATACGCAGTATTTT.

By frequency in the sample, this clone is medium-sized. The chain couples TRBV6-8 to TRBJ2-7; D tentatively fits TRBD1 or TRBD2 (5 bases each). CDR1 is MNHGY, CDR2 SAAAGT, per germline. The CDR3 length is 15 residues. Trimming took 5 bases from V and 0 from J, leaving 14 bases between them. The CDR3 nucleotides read TGTGCCAGCAGTCGAGGGGTTCTTAGCTCCTACGAGCAGTACTTC. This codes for CASSRGVLSSYEQYF.

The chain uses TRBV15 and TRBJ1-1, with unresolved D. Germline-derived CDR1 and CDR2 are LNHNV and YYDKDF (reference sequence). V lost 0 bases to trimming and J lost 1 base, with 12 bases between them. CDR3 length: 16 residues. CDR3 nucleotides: TGTGCCACCAGCAGAGATGGTCGAGGGCGGAACACTGAAGCTTTCTTT. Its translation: CATSRDGRGRNTEAFF.

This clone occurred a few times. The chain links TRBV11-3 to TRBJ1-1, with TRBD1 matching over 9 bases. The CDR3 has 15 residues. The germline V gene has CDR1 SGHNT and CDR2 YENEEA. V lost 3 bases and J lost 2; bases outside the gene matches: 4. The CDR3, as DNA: TGTGCCAGCAGCTTTCGACAGGGGGTCAACACTGAAGCTTTCTTT. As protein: CASSFRQGVNTEAFF.

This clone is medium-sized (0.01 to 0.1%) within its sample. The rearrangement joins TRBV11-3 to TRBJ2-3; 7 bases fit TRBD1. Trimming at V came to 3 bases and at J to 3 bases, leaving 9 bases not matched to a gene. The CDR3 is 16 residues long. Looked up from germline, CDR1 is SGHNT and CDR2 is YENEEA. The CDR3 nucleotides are TGTGCCAGCAGCTTCCGACAGGGTGGGGGAACAGATACGCAGTATTTT. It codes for CASSFRQGGGTDTQYF.

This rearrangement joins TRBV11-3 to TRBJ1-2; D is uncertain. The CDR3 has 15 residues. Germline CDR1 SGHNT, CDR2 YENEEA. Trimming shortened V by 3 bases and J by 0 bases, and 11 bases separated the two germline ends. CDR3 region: CASSLLRKPNYGYTF. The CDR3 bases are TGTGCCAGCAGCTTGTTACGTAAACCTAACTATGGCTACACCTTC.

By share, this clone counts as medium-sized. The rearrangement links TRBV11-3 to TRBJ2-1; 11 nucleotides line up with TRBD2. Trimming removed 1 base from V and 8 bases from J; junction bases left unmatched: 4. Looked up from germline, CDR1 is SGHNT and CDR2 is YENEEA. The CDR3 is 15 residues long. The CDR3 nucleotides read TGTGCCAGCAGCTTAGGGGTAGCGGGAGGGGATGAGCAGTTCTTC. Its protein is CASSLGVAGGDEQFF.

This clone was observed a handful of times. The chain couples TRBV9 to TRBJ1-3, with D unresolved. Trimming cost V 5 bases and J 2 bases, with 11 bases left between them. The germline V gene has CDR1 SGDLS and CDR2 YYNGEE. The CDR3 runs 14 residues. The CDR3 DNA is TGTGCCAGCAGGGACGGAGGGACTGGAAACACCATATATTTT. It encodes CASRDGGTGNTIYF.

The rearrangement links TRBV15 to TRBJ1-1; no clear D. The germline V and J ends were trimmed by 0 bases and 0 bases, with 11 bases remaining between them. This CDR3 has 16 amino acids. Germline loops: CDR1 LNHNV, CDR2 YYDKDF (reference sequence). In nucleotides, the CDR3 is TGTGCCACCAGCAGAGATCAGCCGCTACTGAACACTGAAGCTTTCTTT. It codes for CATSRDQPLLNTEAFF.